The 18 T cell receptor beta chains below were found in one sample sequenced in a study of PD-L1 blockade in urothelial cancer (dated by TCRdb to 2015 to 2018). Library preparation used the immunoSEQ multiplex PCR assay. This immuneACCESS table, as held by TCRdb, lists in-frame sequences with V and J called but not all clones. Of the missing ones, under half trace to an unresolved V gene in checked studies; the others have no known cause. This sample gives about 72,000 clones in total; about 90% of them show up just once. The ten largest clones represent more than 13% of the sample. The time point label corresponds to: pretreatment peripheral blood. The starting material was PBMCs, obtained around atezolizumab (anti-PD-L1) treatment. The receptors originated from a man between 60 and 70 years old with urothelial cancer.

This chain connects TRBV11-2 to TRBJ1-1; D uncertain. Deletions cut 5 bases from V and 1 base from J, with 11 bases between. This CDR3 region has 14 residues. Germline CDR1 and CDR2: SGHAT and FQNNGV. In DNA, the CDR3 is TGTGCCAGCAGCGGGCCACGAGCGAACACTGAAGCTTTCTTT. Protein product: CASSGPRANTEAFF.

This chain uses TRBV28 with TRBJ2-1; 8 bases are shared with TRBD2. This CDR3 region has 16 residues. J gave up 3 bases and V 4 bases, and 8 bases lay outside the gene matches. Per the germline V gene, CDR1 is MDHEN and CDR2 is SYDVKM. The CDR3 sequence is CASSSPERGGYNEQFF. As DNA, the CDR3 is TGTGCCAGCAGTTCCCCTGAACGGGGGGGCTACAATGAGCAGTTCTTC.

A few counts support this clone. The chain has TRBV18 and TRBJ2-3; 8 bases align to TRBD1. CDR3 size: 16 residues. Germline V gene data show CDR1 as KGHSH and CDR2 as LQKENI. Unmatched junction bases numbered 11, after V lost 5 bases and J lost 4 bases. CDR3 in DNA: TGTGCCAGCTCAAGCGGACAGGGCAAAGGGTCAGATACGCAGTATTTT. Its protein is CASSSGQGKGSDTQYF.

The chain is built from TRBV11-2 and TRBJ1-1; no clear D. Germline CDR1 SGHAT, CDR2 FQNNGV. There are 14 residues in the CDR3. V lost 3 bases and J 0 bases, leaving 8 bases between the germline ends. The chain's CDR3 is CASSFTILNTEAFF. The CDR3 DNA is TGTGCCAGCAGCTTCACAATTTTGAACACTGAAGCTTTCTTT.

The chain joins TRBV4-2 to TRBJ1-2; D might be TRBD1 (5 bases). The length of the CDR3 is 15 residues. V was shortened by 1 base and J by 4 bases, with 13 bases between the two germline ends. Germline V gene sequence: CDR1 LGHNA, CDR2 YNFKEQ. CDR3 in DNA: TGTGCCAGCAGCCAAGGCGGGGCGCCAGGCTATGGCTACACCTTC. This gives the protein CASSQGGAPGYGYTF.

V gene TRBV21-1 combines with J gene TRBJ2-5; the DNA was not used to check the table's D call, TRBD1. TRBV21-1 is a documented pseudogene. The length of the CDR3 is 16 residues. CDR3 DNA: TGTGCCAGCAGCAAAGCGGACAGGGGGGGGAAAGAGACCCAGTACTTC. This gives the protein CASSKADRGGKETQYF.

The chain recombines TRBV5-6 with TRBJ2-2, with 7 bases fitting TRBD2. The length of the CDR3 is 16 residues. CDR1 is SGHDT, CDR2 YYEEEE, per germline. J lost 2 bases, V lost 1 base, and 5 bases had no gene match. The CDR3 DNA sequence: TGTGCCAGCAGCTTGTACGGCGGGGGAAACACCGGGGAGCTGTTTTTT. Translating it yields CASSLYGGGNTGELFF.

The rearrangement links TRBV6-5 to TRBJ1-4; D ambiguous. This CDR3 comprises 12 residues. Germline CDR1 MNHEY, CDR2 SVGAGI. The V gene lost 6 bases and the J gene lost 8 bases, with 10 bases spanning the gap. CDR3 DNA sequence: TGTGCCAGCAGCTCGAAGCGGGAAAAACTGTTTTTT. Translating it yields CASSSKREKLFF.

The genes are TRBV30 and TRBJ2-4; TRBD1 matches at 7 bases. Germline loops: CDR1 GTSNPN, CDR2 SVGIG (reference sequence). Unmatched junction bases numbered 11, after V lost 0 bases and J lost 0 bases. CDR3 length: 18 residues. The CDR3 spells CAWSVPRGSIKAKNIQYF. DNA of the CDR3: TGTGCCTGGAGTGTACCCAGGGGGAGCATTAAAGCCAAAAACATTCAGTACTTC.

The chain employs TRBV27 and TRBJ2-7; possibly TRBD2 for D (5 bases). Germline V gene data show CDR1 as MNHEY and CDR2 as SMNVEV (reference sequence). The CDR3 is 15 amino acids. The V and J ends lost 6 bases and 4 bases respectively, with 19 bases between them. The CDR3 is CASRDASSSTYEQYF. The CDR3 bases are TGTGCCAGCAGAGATGCCTCTAGCAGCACTTACGAGCAGTACTTC.

The chain links TRBV7-8 to TRBJ2-3; D is uncertain. Germline lookup yields CDR1 SGHVS and CDR2 FQNEAQ. The CDR3 runs to 16 residues. Trimming took off 1 base at V and 0 bases at J, with 11 bases between the two ends. The CDR3 DNA reads as TGTGCCAGCAGCTTAGGTGCTACGTTCAGCACAGATACGCAGTATTTT. Protein: CASSLGATFSTDTQYF.

The chain uses TRBV5-4 and TRBJ2-1, with 9 bases matching TRBD2. V lost 4 bases, J lost 0 bases, and 8 bases stayed unmatched. Germline V gene lookup returns CDR1 SGHNT and CDR2 YYREEE (reference sequence). CDR3 length equals 17 residues. CDR3 loop: CASSPLAGLSSYNEQFF. The CDR3 nucleotides are TGTGCCAGCAGCCCTCTAGCGGGGTTAAGCTCCTACAATGAGCAGTTCTTC.

The rearrangement joins TRBV6-1 to TRBJ2-7, with a possible D match to TRBD2 (6 bases). Germline V gives CDR1 MNHNS, CDR2 SASEGT. Deletions cut 6 bases from V and 3 bases from J, with 18 bases between. The CDR3 runs 15 residues. CDR3 in DNA: TGTGCCAGCAGAATTCTATGGGACTCCCTCTACGAGCAGTACTTC. Amino acids: CASRILWDSLYEQYF.

This chain's CDR3 is CASTPKGDNSPLHF. In nucleotides, the CDR3 is TGTGCCAGCACCCCCAAAGGGGATAATTCACCCCTCCACTTT. The genes are TRBV7-2 and TRBJ1-6, with a possible D match to TRBD1 (5 bases). V was pared by 7 bases and J by 5 bases, with 12 bases between. Per the germline V gene, CDR1 is SGHTA and CDR2 is FQGNSA. This CDR3 spans 14 amino acids.

This chain connects TRBV7-2 to TRBJ1-4; D is undetermined. The CDR3 is 16 amino acids. CDR1 and CDR2 (germline): SGHTA, FQGNSA. Trimming removed 2 bases from V and 0 bases from J, with 10 bases in between. CDR3 sequence reads: CASSLRAGATNEKLFF. CDR3 sequence (DNA): TGTGCCAGCAGCTTACGAGCGGGCGCAACTAATGAAAAACTGTTTTTT. Using reference TRBV7-2 and TRBJ1-4 for the parts outside the CDR3, the full variable domain is GAGVSQSPSNKVTEKGKDVELRCDPISGHTALYWYRQSLGQGLEFLIYFQGNSAPDKSGLPSDRFSAERTGGSVSTLTIQRTQQEDSAVYLCASSLRAGATNEKLFFGSGTQLSVL.

The genes are TRBV19 and TRBJ1-2, with 7 bases matching TRBD1. Trimming removed 4 bases from V and 6 bases from J; junction bases left unmatched: 5. This CDR3 region has 13 residues. Germline V gene lookup returns CDR1 LNHDA and CDR2 SQIVND (reference sequence). The CDR3 here is CASSNRGLDGYTF. The CDR3, as DNA: TGTGCCAGTAGTAACAGGGGACTGGATGGCTACACCTTC. The whole variable domain, remainder taken from reference TRBV19 and TRBJ1-2, is DGGITQSPKYLFRKEGQNVTLSCEQNLNHDAMYWYRQDPGQGLRLIYYSQIVNDFQKGDIAEGYSVSREKKESFPLTVTSAQKNPTAFYLCASSNRGLDGYTFGSGTRLTVV.

The V gene is TRBV19, the J gene TRBJ1-2; the match to TRBD1 covers 7 bases. J was trimmed by 4 bases and V by 7 bases; bases with no gene match: 6. Germline V gene data show CDR1 as LNHDA and CDR2 as SQIVND (reference sequence). The CDR3 is made up of 13 amino acids. CDR3 in amino acids: CASKGTVVYGYTF. CDR3 coding DNA: TGTGCCAGTAAGGGGACAGTCGTCTATGGCTACACCTTC.

This rearrangement joins TRBV6-5 to TRBJ1-1, with D unresolved. V was shortened by 4 bases and J by 1 base, with 13 bases between the two germline ends. The CDR3 has 15 amino acids. CDR1 is MNHEY, CDR2 SVGAGI, per germline. The CDR3, as DNA: TGTGCCAGCAGTTCGACCCGTACAGAGAACACTGAAGCTTTCTTT. Amino acid sequence: CASSSTRTENTEAFF.